The TCR beta chain described here comes from a study of metastatic and nonmetastatic thyroid tumors. For the study at large: Across peripheral blood and tumor or nodule tissue samples taken from malignant and benign thyroid patients, the repertoires were compared with one another.

Authors' data handling: Built for papillary thyroid cancer, a distant-metastasis classifier drew on CDR3 differences across clinicopathological groups. TCRdb used MiXCR to call clones anew from the PCR reads. In this record, the V and J calls reflect TCRdb's handling and not the investigators' own analysis. The sample has more than 90,000 clones, 9.5% to 15% seen once. This clone was seen repeatedly, ten times or more. Germline V gives CDR1 MGHDK, CDR2 SYGVNS. The V end lost 2 bases, the J end lost 4 bases, and 11 bases lay between the germline ends. The CDR3 length is 14 residues. Nobody among the patients had been given any treatment before thyroid surgery.

The TCR was taken from a female donor with papillary thyroid cancer or a benign thyroid nodule (not recorded which). Some clones in this sample may be carry-over from other donors' samples. Input material: blood. The chain combines TRBV25-1 with TRBJ1-1, with D possibly matching TRBD1 (6 bases). The DNA for the CDR3 is TGTGCCAGCAGTGAACCGGGGGGCCTCACTGAAGCTTTCTTT. This sequence encodes CASSEPGGLTEAFF.